These 14 T cell receptor beta chains came from one sample sequenced in a study of blood T cell repertoires in COVID-19. Here immunoSEQ multiplex PCR was the method, and the copy in TCRdb shows in-frame clones only, minus some. The table lists about 93,000 clones, 85% to 90% of them singletons. Sequenced input: peripheral blood. The receptors were sampled from a human donor with active COVID-19. The donor label of this sample is uncertain.

The rearrangement joins TRBV7-2 to TRBJ1-4; TRBD1 is a possible D gene (5 bases). The germline V gene encodes CDR1 SGHTA and CDR2 FQGNSA. The CDR3 length is 14 residues. Trimming took 1 base from V and 6 from J, leaving 9 bases between them. The CDR3 DNA is TGTGCCAGCAGCTTAGGGGGGGGATATGAAAAACTGTTTTTT. This encodes CASSLGGGYEKLFF.

The chain recombines TRBV4-3 with TRBJ2-5; D might be TRBD2 (6 bases). Germline V lookup: CDR1 LGHNA, CDR2 YSLEER. With 0 bases removed from V and 3 bases from J, the gap between germline ends came to 20 bases. This CDR3 has 18 amino acids. CDR3 sequence reads: CASSQEWGLLQREETQYF. The CDR3 nucleotides read TGCGCCAGCAGCCAAGAGTGGGGACTCTTACAGCGGGAAGAGACCCAGTACTTC.

The table lists this clone with a count of one. The rearrangement links TRBV3-1 (or the pseudogene TRBV3-2) to TRBJ1-2; D is possibly TRBD1 (6 bases). Trimming took off 4 bases at V and 0 bases at J, with 12 bases between the two ends. There are 15 residues in the CDR3. Per germline, CDR1 LGHDT and CDR2 YNNKEL (reference sequence). The CDR3 protein is CASSPLDRANYGYTF. The CDR3 DNA follows: TGTGCCAGCAGCCCTCTGGACAGAGCTAACTATGGCTACACCTTC.

V is TRBV4-1 and J is TRBJ2-2; 8 bases map to TRBD1. Germline V CDR1 and CDR2: MGHRA, YSYEKL. Losses at the gene ends were 3 bases for V and 7 bases for J; bases not matched to a gene: 7. There are 15 residues in the CDR3. DNA for the CDR3: TGCGCCAGCAGCCAGGGCCAGGGGGCGAGCGGGGAGCTGTTTTTT. It specifies CASSQGQGASGELFF.

This clone has a single count. The genes are TRBV19 and TRBJ2-1; 7 nucleotides align to TRBD2. Losses at the gene ends were 4 bases for V and 9 bases for J; bases not matched to a gene: 3. CDR3 length: 12 amino acids. CDR1 LNHDA and CDR2 SQIVND come from the germline V gene (reference sequence). The CDR3, as DNA: TGTGCCAGTAGTACGACTAGCTTTGAGCAGTTCTTC. Protein product: CASSTTSFEQFF.

V usage is TRBV2 and J usage is TRBJ2-2, with TRBD1 identical over 9 bases. CDR3 length: 17 residues. Germline CDR1 and CDR2: SNHLY and FYNNEI. Trimming took 7 bases from V and 7 from J; bases not matched to a gene: 16. The CDR3 spells CASTSGTGFFFDGELFF. The CDR3 DNA is TGTGCCAGCACCTCCGGGACAGGGTTTTTTTTCGACGGGGAGCTGTTTTTT.

Written as DNA, the CDR3 is TGCAGCGTTGAAGTAAACACTGAAGCTTTCTTT. Protein: CSVEVNTEAFF. This rearrangement joins TRBV29-1 to TRBJ1-1; D is unresolved. Germline V gene lookup returns CDR1 SQVTM and CDR2 ANQGSEA. V was clipped by 1 base and J by 2 bases, with 2 bases between them. The CDR3 totals 11 residues.

The chain links TRBV18 to TRBJ2-1; 7 bases line up with TRBD2. The CDR3 length is 16 residues. In germline, CDR1 is KGHSH, CDR2 LQKENI. V gave up 0 bases and J gave up 5 bases; unmatched junction bases: 7. The DNA of the CDR3 is TGTGCCAGCTCACCACCGCTAGGGAGGGGACACAATGAGCAGTTCTTC. It is translated as CASSPPLGRGHNEQFF.

V usage is TRBV4-2 and J usage is TRBJ1-1; 10 bases line up with TRBD1. The germline V gene encodes CDR1 LGHNA and CDR2 YNFKEQ. The CDR3 loop spans 17 amino acids. The ends lost 3 bases at V and 5 bases at J; junction bases unmatched: 12. The CDR3 reads CASSHPTGQGRGTEAFF. CDR3 bases: TGTGCCAGCAGCCACCCAACGGGACAGGGGAGGGGGACTGAAGCTTTCTTT.

V and J are TRBV29-1 and TRBJ2-1; 11 bases line up with TRBD1. The CDR3 loop spans 16 amino acids. The trim removed 4 bases at V and 1 base at J, leaving 6 bases unmatched. In germline, CDR1 is SQVTM, CDR2 ANQGSEA. CDR3 region: CSVVGGTGGSYNEQFF. CDR3 sequence (DNA): TGCAGCGTTGTCGGAGGGACAGGGGGTTCCTACAATGAGCAGTTCTTC.

The V call is TRBV10-1, the J call TRBJ1-1; 7 bases are shared with TRBD1. V lost 2 bases and J lost 2; bases outside the gene matches: 8. The CDR3 has 16 amino acids. Looked up from germline, CDR1 is WNHNN and CDR2 is SYGVQD (reference sequence). CDR3 in amino acids: CASSEGGTGDNTEAFF. CDR3 sequence (DNA): TGCGCCAGCAGTGAGGGGGGTACAGGGGATAACACTGAAGCTTTCTTT.

The rearrangement uses TRBV5-1 and TRBJ2-1, with 9 bases matching TRBD2. V was clipped by 0 bases and J by 1 base; unmatched bases: 2. Germline V CDR1 and CDR2: SGHRS, YFSETQ. The CDR3 contains 16 residues. This CDR3 is CASSLASGASYNEQFF. In DNA, the CDR3 is TGCGCCAGCAGCTTGGCTAGCGGGGCGTCCTACAATGAGCAGTTCTTC.

The gene calls are TRBV9 and TRBJ1-1; D uncertain. This CDR3 is 13 amino acids long. V lost 0 bases and J 3 bases, leaving 6 bases between the germline ends. Per the germline V gene, CDR1 is SGDLS and CDR2 is YYNGEE. CDR3 nucleotide sequence: TGTGCCAGCAGCGTAGGAGATTACACTGAAGCTTTCTTT. This encodes CASSVGDYTEAFF.

V usage is TRBV7-2 and J usage is TRBJ2-5, with 7 bases identical to TRBD1. The V gene's germline CDR1 is SGHTA and CDR2 FQGNSA. This CDR3 comprises 13 residues. The V segment lost 4 bases and the J segment 4 bases; nucleotides outside the gene matches: 3. The CDR3 here is CASSYTGVETQYF. The CDR3 DNA is TGTGCCAGCAGCTATACAGGGGTAGAGACCCAGTACTTC.